These 15 T cell receptor beta chains came from one sample sequenced in a study of blood T cell repertoires in COVID-19. Only in-frame clones appear in the TCRdb table, and some are missing; sequencing was by immunoSEQ multiplex PCR. The data contain 250,000 to 300,000 clones, roughly nine tenths of them singletons. The sample consisted of peripheral blood. The receptors were sampled from a woman between 45 and 65 years old who had recovered from COVID-19.

V gene TRBV9 combines with J gene TRBJ1-1; tentative D call: TRBD1 (6 bases). CDR3 length: 15 amino acids. Germline CDR1 SGDLS, CDR2 YYNGEE. V shed 4 bases and J shed 0 bases, with 13 bases lying between them. In DNA form, the CDR3 reads TGTGCCAGCAGCCCAACAGGGTCCCTGAACACTGAAGCTTTCTTT. Amino acid sequence: CASSPTGSLNTEAFF.

The rearrangement links TRBV5-1 to TRBJ2-3; 8 nucleotides line up with TRBD1. Germline lookup yields CDR1 SGHRS and CDR2 YFSETQ. The CDR3 length is 15 residues. V trimming: 4 bases; J trimming: 0 bases; junction bases outside the gene matches: 4. CDR3 loop: CASSGQGPSTDTQYF. For the CDR3, the DNA is TGCGCCAGCAGCGGACAGGGACCCAGCACAGATACGCAGTATTTT.

The chain recombines TRBV6-1 with TRBJ2-1; D is unresolved. The CDR3 is 16 amino acids. CDR1 MNHNS and CDR2 SASEGT come from the germline V gene. The ends were cut back, 4 bases at V and 0 bases at J, with 13 bases in the middle. The DNA of the CDR3 is TGTGCCAGCAGTGTTTCGGTGGTTAGCTCCTACAATGAGCAGTTCTTC. This translates into CASSVSVVSSYNEQFF.

The V and J genes are TRBV30 and TRBJ2-5; 8 bases match TRBD1. This CDR3 has 15 residues. Germline V gene data show CDR1 as GTSNPN and CDR2 as SVGIG (reference sequence). After removal of 3 bases from V and 4 bases from J, the junction contained 10 bases not matched to a gene. The CDR3 DNA follows: TGTGCCTGGAGGCCCCCGACAGGGGCCCGAGAGACCCAGTACTTC. It yields the protein CAWRPPTGARETQYF.

This clone was seen once. The chain combines TRBV9 with TRBJ2-5; 9 bases line up with TRBD1. This CDR3 has 14 amino acids. The V gene's germline CDR1 is SGDLS and CDR2 YYNGEE. V was clipped by 4 bases and J by 5 bases; unmatched bases: 6. In DNA form, the CDR3 reads TGTGCCAGCAGCTCACAGGGGGCTGGGGAGACCCAGTACTTC. Translation: CASSSQGAGETQYF. Combining the CDR3 with reference TRBV9 and TRBJ2-5 gives the whole variable domain DSGVTQTPKHLITATGQRVTLRCSPRSGDLSVYWYQQSLDQGLQFLIQYYNGEERAKGNILERFSAQQFPDLHSELNLSSLELGDSALYFCASSSQGAGETQYFGPGTRLLVL.

This clone appeared a single time. V usage is TRBV13 and J usage is TRBJ2-2; 8 nucleotides match TRBD2. Per germline, CDR1 PRHDT and CDR2 FYEKMQ (reference sequence). J gave up 6 bases and V 4 bases, and 10 bases lay outside the gene matches. The CDR3 runs 16 residues. The CDR3 nucleotides are TGTGCCAGCAGCTCCCGATTAGCGGGGTTAGCCGGGGAGCTGTTTTTT. Amino acid sequence: CASSSRLAGLAGELFF.

V gene TRBV7-9 combines with J gene TRBJ2-7, with D unresolved. The CDR3 length is 14 residues. Trimming took off 5 bases at V and 2 bases at J, with 13 bases between the two ends. Per germline, CDR1 SEHNR and CDR2 FQNEAQ (reference sequence). The CDR3 nucleotides read TGTGCCAGCAGCCCCCGAGTAACCACCTACGAGCAGTACTTC. Amino acids: CASSPRVTTYEQYF. The full variable domain, completed using reference TRBV7-9 and TRBJ2-7, is DTGVSQNPRHKITKRGQNVTFRCDPISEHNRLYWYRQTLGQGPEFLTYFQNEAQLEKSRLLSDRFSAERPKGSFSTLEIQRTEQGDSAMYLCASSPRVTTYEQYFGPGTRLTVT.

This chain joins TRBV27 and TRBJ1-5; no definite D call. Trimming took 6 bases from V and 7 from J, leaving 13 bases between them. This CDR3 spans 13 amino acids. CDR1 is MNHEY and CDR2 is SMNVEV in the germline V gene (reference sequence). CDR3 sequence: CASSGARGQPQHF. For the CDR3, the DNA is TGTGCCAGCAGCGGTGCCCGGGGACAGCCCCAGCATTTT.

This chain connects TRBV7-3 to TRBJ1-2; D is uncertain. The CDR3 consists of 16 residues. CDR1 and CDR2 from the germline V gene are SGHTA and FQGTGA. The ends were cut back, 2 bases at V and 5 bases at J, with 18 bases in the middle. CDR3 sequence reads: CASSLSGPVVRYGYTF. The CDR3 region has the DNA TGTGCCAGCAGCTTATCGGGTCCAGTTGTGAGATATGGCTACACCTTC. Drawing the rest from reference TRBV7-3 and TRBJ1-2, the complete variable domain is GAGVSQTPSNKVTEKGKYVELRCDPISGHTALYWYRQSLGQGPEFLIYFQGTGAADDSGLPNDRFFAVRPEGSVSTLKIQRTERGDSAVYLCASSLSGPVVRYGYTFGSGTRLTVV.

The J gene is TRBJ1-5, the V gene TRBV19, with D possibly being TRBD1 (5 bases). CDR1 is LNHDA, CDR2 SQIVND, per germline (reference sequence). The CDR3 runs 14 residues. Trimming shortened V by 7 bases and J by 2 bases, and 12 bases separated the two germline ends. CDR3 coding DNA: TGTGCCAGTATGAACCCGGGGGGCAATCAGCCCCAGCATTTT. Residues: CASMNPGGNQPQHF.

The gene calls are TRBV5-1 and TRBJ1-1; D is perhaps TRBD1 (6 bases). Between the trimmed V and J ends, which lost 0 bases and 1 base, there was a span of 10 bases. The germline V gene encodes CDR1 SGHRS and CDR2 YFSETQ. This CDR3 comprises 15 residues. This chain's CDR3 is CASSLVGAGNTEAFF. The DNA of the CDR3 is TGCGCCAGCAGCTTGGTGGGGGCGGGGAACACTGAAGCTTTCTTT.

The gene calls are TRBV30 and TRBJ2-5, with D perhaps matching TRBD2 (5 bases). Trimming shortened V by 2 bases and J by 5 bases, and 15 bases separated the two germline ends. Germline lookup yields CDR1 GTSNPN and CDR2 SVGIG (reference sequence). The CDR3 extends over 14 amino acids. CDR3 amino acids: CAWSSRGWWETQYF. For the CDR3, the DNA is TGTGCCTGGAGTAGTCGGGGTTGGTGGGAGACCCAGTACTTC.

This clone has just one count. V is TRBV7-9 and J is TRBJ2-7; 12 bases are a match to TRBD2. Germline CDR1 reads SEHNR; CDR2 reads FQNEAQ (reference sequence). V lost 4 bases and J lost 4; bases outside the gene matches: 5. The CDR3 runs to 15 residues. CDR3 residues: CASSWWTSGMYEQYF. CDR3 nucleotides: TGTGCCAGCAGCTGGTGGACTAGCGGGATGTACGAGCAGTACTTC.

This sequence joins TRBV7-9 and TRBJ2-3, with 11 bases lining up with TRBD2. Germline assignment: CDR1 SEHNR and CDR2 FQNEAQ (reference sequence). Losses at the gene ends were 2 bases for V and 4 bases for J; bases not matched to a gene: 2. This CDR3 has 15 amino acids. The CDR3, as DNA: TGTGCCAGCAGCTTACTAGCGGGGGGACCAGATACGCAGTATTTT. It codes for CASSLLAGGPDTQYF.

This clone was counted a single time. V usage is TRBV4-1 and J usage is TRBJ2-2; possible D gene TRBD2, 5 bases. Per germline, CDR1 MGHRA and CDR2 YSYEKL. This CDR3 spans 15 amino acids. V was cut by 1 base and J by 7 bases, with 13 bases left in between. CDR3 protein: CASSQVSGSGGELFF. The CDR3, as DNA: TGCGCCAGCAGCCAAGTCTCGGGGTCGGGCGGGGAGCTGTTTTTT.